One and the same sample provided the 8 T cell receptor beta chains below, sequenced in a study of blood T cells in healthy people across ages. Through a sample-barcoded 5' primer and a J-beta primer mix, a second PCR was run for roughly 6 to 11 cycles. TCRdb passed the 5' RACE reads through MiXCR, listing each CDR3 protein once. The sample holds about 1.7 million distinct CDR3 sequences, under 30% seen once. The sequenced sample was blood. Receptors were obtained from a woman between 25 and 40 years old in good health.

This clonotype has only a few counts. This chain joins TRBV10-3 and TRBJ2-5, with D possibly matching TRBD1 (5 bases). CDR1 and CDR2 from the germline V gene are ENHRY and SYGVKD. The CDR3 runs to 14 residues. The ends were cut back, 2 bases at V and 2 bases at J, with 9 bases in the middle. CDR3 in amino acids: CAISELGAQETQYF. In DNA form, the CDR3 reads TGTGCCATCAGTGAGCTAGGGGCGCAAGAGACCCAGTACTTC.

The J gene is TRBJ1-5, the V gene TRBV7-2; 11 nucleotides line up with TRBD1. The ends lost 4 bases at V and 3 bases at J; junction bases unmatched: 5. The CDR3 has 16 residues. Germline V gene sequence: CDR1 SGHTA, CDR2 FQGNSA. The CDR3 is CASSWTGGANNQPQHF. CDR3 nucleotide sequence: TGTGCCAGCAGCTGGACAGGGGGCGCGAACAATCAGCCCCAGCATTTT. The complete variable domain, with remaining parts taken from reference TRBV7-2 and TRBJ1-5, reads GAGVSQSPSNKVTEKGKDVELRCDPISGHTALYWYRQSLGQGLEFLIYFQGNSAPDKSGLPSDRFSAERTGGSVSTLTIQRTQQEDSAVYLCASSWTGGANNQPQHFGDGTRLSIL.

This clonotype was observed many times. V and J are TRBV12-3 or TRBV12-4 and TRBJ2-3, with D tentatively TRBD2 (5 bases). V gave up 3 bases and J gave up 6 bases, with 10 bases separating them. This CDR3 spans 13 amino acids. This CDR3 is CASSFRDSDTQYF. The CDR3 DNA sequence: TGTGCCAGCAGTTTCCGGGATTCGGATACGCAGTATTTT.

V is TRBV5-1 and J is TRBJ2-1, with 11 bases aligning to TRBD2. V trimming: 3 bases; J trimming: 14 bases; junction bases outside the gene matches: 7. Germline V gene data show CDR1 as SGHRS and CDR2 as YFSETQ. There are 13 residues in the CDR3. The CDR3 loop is CASSWKMGLAEFF. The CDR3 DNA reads TGCGCCAGCAGCTGGAAGATGGGACTAGCGGAGTTCTTC.

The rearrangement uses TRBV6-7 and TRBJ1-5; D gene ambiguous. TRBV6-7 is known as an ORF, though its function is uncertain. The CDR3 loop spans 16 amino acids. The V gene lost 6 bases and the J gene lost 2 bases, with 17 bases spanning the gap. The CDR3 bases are TGTGCCAGCAGCTCCTTTAGGAAGCGGGGCAATCAGCCCCAGCATTTT. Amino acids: CASSSFRKRGNQPQHF.

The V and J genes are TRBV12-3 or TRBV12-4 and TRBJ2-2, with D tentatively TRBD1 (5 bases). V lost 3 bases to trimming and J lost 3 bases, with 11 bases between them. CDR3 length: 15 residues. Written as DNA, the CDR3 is TGTGCCAGCAGTTTCGAACAGGTCTACACCGGGGAGCTGTTTTTT. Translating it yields CASSFEQVYTGELFF.

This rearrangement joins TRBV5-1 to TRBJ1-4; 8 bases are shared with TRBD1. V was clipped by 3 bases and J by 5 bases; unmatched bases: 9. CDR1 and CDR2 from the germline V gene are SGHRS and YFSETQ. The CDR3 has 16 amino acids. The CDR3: CASSSGQGGVNEKLFF. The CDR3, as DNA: TGCGCCAGCAGCTCCGGACAGGGAGGGGTGAATGAAAAACTGTTTTTT.

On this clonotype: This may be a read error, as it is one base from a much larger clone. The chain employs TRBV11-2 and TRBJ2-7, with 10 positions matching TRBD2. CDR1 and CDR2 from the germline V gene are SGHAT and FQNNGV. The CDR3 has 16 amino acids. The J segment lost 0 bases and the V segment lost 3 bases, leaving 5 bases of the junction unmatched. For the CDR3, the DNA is TGTGCCAGCAGCTTCGCGACTAGCGGGTTCTCCTACGAGCAGTACTTC. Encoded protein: CASSFATSGFSYEQYF.